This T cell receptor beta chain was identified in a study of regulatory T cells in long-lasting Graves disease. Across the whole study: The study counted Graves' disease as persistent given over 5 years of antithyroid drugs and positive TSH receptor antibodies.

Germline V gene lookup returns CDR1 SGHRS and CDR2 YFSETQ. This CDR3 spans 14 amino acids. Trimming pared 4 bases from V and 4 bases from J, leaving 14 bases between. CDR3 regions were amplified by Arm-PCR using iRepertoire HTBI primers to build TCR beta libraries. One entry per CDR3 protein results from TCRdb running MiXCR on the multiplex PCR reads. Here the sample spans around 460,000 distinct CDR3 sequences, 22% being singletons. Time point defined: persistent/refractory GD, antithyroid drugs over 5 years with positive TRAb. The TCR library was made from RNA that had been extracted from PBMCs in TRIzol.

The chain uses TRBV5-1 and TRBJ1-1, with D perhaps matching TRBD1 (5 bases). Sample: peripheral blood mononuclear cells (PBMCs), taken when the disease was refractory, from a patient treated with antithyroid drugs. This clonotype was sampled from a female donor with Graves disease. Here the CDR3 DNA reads TGCGCCAGCAGCCCGAGGGCGGGGACCACTGAAGCTTTCTTT. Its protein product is CASSPRAGTTEAFF. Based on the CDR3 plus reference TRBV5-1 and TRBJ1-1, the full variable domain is KAGVTQTPRYLIKTRGQQVTLSCSPISGHRSVSWYQQTPGQGLQFLFEYFSETQRNKGNFPGRFSGRQFSNSRSEMNVSTLELGDSALYLCASSPRAGTTEAFFGQGTRLTVV.